The 12 T cell receptor beta chains listed next were all sequenced from one sample in a study of CXCR3-negative and CXCR3-positive naive CD8 T cells. The TRB cDNA libraries were prepared by 5' RACE with UMI labels. TCRdb processed the 5' RACE reads again and assigns one entry to each CDR3 protein, with no DNA. The sample has 100,000 to 150,000 distinct CDR3 sequences. Sequenced: naive CXCR3- CD8+ T cells from blood. Described subset: CD45RO-CCR7+CD27+CD95- naive CD8+ T cells lacking CXCR3 (TNR3-). The receptor set was obtained from a human donor in good health. Some clones in this sample may be carry-over from other donors' samples.

The chain carries TRBV3-1 and TRBJ2-7; there is no DNA to check the TCRdb D call of TRBD1. Germline V CDR1 and CDR2: LGHDT, YNNKEL (reference sequence). This CDR3 comprises 18 residues. The CDR3: CASSQEGGVWGVTYEQYF.

The rearrangement joins TRBV7-9 to TRBJ2-7; without DNA, the TCRdb call of TRBD1 cannot be checked. Germline V gene data show CDR1 as SEHNR and CDR2 as FQNEAQ (reference sequence). The CDR3 consists of 17 residues. Here the CDR3 reads CASSSTGVAPHTDEQYF.

The chain couples TRBV5-1 to TRBJ2-1; the TCRdb call, TRBD2, lacks DNA for checking. This CDR3 has 18 amino acids. Germline-derived CDR1 and CDR2 are SGHRS and YFSETQ. The CDR3 is CASSPAWTSEMSYNEQFF.

The chain joins TRBV7-9 to TRBJ2-1; the D call from TCRdb, TRBD1, cannot be confirmed without DNA. Looked up from germline, CDR1 is SEHNR and CDR2 is FQNEAQ (reference sequence). The CDR3 runs to 14 residues. The chain's CDR3 is CASSHRDRINEQFF.

The chain joins TRBV7-8 to TRBJ1-2. There are 15 residues in the CDR3. The germline gives CDR1 SGHVS, CDR2 FQNEAQ. The CDR3 reads CASSLGGRGRDGYTF.

The chain employs TRBV7-6 and TRBJ2-3; there is no DNA to check the TCRdb D call of TRBD2. CDR3 length: 16 amino acids. Germline CDR1 reads SGHVS; CDR2 reads FNYEAQ. This CDR3 reads CASSSGTSGVTDTQYF.

The chain carries TRBV5-1 and TRBJ2-7; with no DNA, the TCRdb D assignment of TRBD1 cannot be verified. Germline V gene data show CDR1 as SGHRS and CDR2 as YFSETQ. The CDR3 spans 12 residues. The CDR3 sequence is CASSQQGSEQYF.

The rearrangement links TRBV7-3 to TRBJ1-2; as DNA is missing, the TRBD1 call by TCRdb cannot be tested. This CDR3 has 15 amino acids. CDR1 is SGHTA, CDR2 FQGTGA, per germline. The chain's CDR3 is CASSLSGGTNYGYTF.

The chain joins TRBV25-1 to TRBJ2-1. CDR3 length: 16 amino acids. Germline assignment: CDR1 MGHDK and CDR2 SYGVNS. The CDR3 region is CASSDSISSSYNEQFF.

The chain combines TRBV11-2 with TRBJ2-7. The CDR3 runs to 12 residues. CDR1 SGHAT and CDR2 FQNNGV come from the germline V gene. CDR3 sequence: CASSLATGEQYF. The variable domain in full, completed from reference TRBV11-2 and TRBJ2-7, reads EAGVAQSPRYKIIEKRQSVAFWCNPISGHATLYWYQQILGQGPKLLIQFQNNGVVDDSQLPKDRFSAERLKGVDSTLKIQPAKLEDSAVYLCASSLATGEQYFGPGTRLTVT.

The chain is built from TRBV7-9 and TRBJ2-1; TCRdb returns TRBD2, unconfirmable since there is no DNA. CDR1 and CDR2 from the germline V gene are SEHNR and FQNEAQ (reference sequence). The CDR3 sequence is 17 residues long. The CDR3 loop is CASSVGGDSLGYNEQFF.

The chain has TRBV12-3 or TRBV12-4 and TRBJ2-5. The CDR3 is 11 residues long. Here the CDR3 reads CASSFLETQYF.